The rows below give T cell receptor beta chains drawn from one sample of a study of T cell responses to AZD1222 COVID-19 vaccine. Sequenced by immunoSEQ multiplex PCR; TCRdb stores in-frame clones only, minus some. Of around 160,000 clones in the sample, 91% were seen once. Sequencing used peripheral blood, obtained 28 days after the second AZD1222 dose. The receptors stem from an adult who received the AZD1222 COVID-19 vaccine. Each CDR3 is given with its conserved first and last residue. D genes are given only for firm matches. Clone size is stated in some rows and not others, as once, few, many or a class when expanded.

CASSMNTEAFF	TGTGCCAGCAGTATGAACACTGAAGCTTTCTTT	TRBJ1-1	NA	NA	TRBV12-3/TRBV12-4
CASSRTPDPYEQYF	TGTGCCAGCAGCCGGACCCCTGACCCTTACGAGCAGTACTTC	TRBJ2-7	few	NA	TRBV4-2
CASRGTGMVNEQFF	TGCGCCAGCAGAGGGACAGGGATGGTCAATGAGCAGTTCTTC	TRBJ2-1	NA	TRBD1	TRBV5-1
CASSPAGGNSPLHF	TGTGCCAGCAGCCCTGCCGGGGGAAATTCACCCCTCCACTTT	TRBJ1-6	NA	NA	TRBV7-2
CASSQRTSDSQFF	TGTGCCAGCAGTCAAAGGACTAGCGATTCCCAGTTCTTC	TRBJ2-1	NA	TRBD2	TRBV12-3/TRBV12-4
CASRGGLAGVTDTQYF	TGTGCCAGCAGGGGTGGACTAGCGGGGGTAACAGATACGCAGTATTTT	TRBJ2-3	NA	TRBD2	TRBV2
CASSSGLLGDTEAFF	TGCGCCAGCAGCTCGGGACTCCTAGGGGACACTGAAGCTTTCTTT	TRBJ1-1	NA	NA	TRBV5-1
CASSIRGGYTF	TGTGCCAGTAGTATAAGGGGTGGCTACACCTTC	TRBJ1-2	once	NA	TRBV19
CASGRQGWSGSDNEQFF	TGTGCCAGCGGAAGACAGGGTTGGAGCGGCAGCGACAATGAGCAGTTCTTC	TRBJ2-1	NA	NA	TRBV21-1
CASSLVLTGGSYEQYF	TGTGCCAGCAGCTTGGTATTGACAGGGGGCTCCTACGAGCAGTACTTC	TRBJ2-7	NA	TRBD1	TRBV5-5
CASSTGLANTGELFF	TGTGCCAGCAGTACGGGACTAGCCAACACCGGGGAGCTGTTTTTT	TRBJ2-2	NA	TRBD2	TRBV2